The present T cell receptor beta chain was sequenced within a study of blood T cell repertoires in COVID-19. Whole-study context: Donors in the United States, Italy and Spain gave samples during acute or convalescent COVID-19.

CDR3 size: 15 residues. Per germline, CDR1 KGHDR and CDR2 SFDVKD. J lost 4 bases, V lost 1 base, and 4 bases had no gene match. Assay used: immunoSEQ multiplex PCR; TCRdb lists only in-frame clones, some missing. The sample yields about 220,000 clones, about four fifths seen once. The sample comprised peripheral blood. This TCR was sampled from a woman in her sixties or seventies with acute or convalescent COVID-19. V is TRBV24-1 and J is TRBJ2-7, with 9 bases matching TRBD2. This CDR3 reads CATSDFLAGRYEQYF. In DNA form, the CDR3 reads TGTGCCACCAGTGATTTTCTAGCGGGGCGGTACGAGCAGTACTTC.